This T cell receptor beta chain originates from a study of T cell clonality in common variable immunodeficiency. Study results and caveats: Common variable immunodeficiency TCR beta sequences reportedly had fewer deletions and N-nucleotide insertions.

This clone was observed at least ten times. What it recognizes is unknown. The read comes to an end 3 residues before the CDR3 does, leaving the germline J gene to fill in the end. CDR1 is SGHTA, CDR2 FQGNSA, per germline. This CDR3 is built from 15 residues. V was pared by 6 bases and J by 0 bases, with 12 bases between. Clones were read by immunoSEQ multiplex PCR, and TCRdb kept only the in-frame ones, dropping some. The sample gives 25,000 to 35,000 clones, none seen only once, and the top ten clones hold roughly 27%. This sequence was found in a human donor with common variable immunodeficiency. Sequenced: peripheral blood mononuclear cells. This rearrangement joins TRBV7-2 to TRBJ1-5; D not certain. The CDR3 DNA, read in part, is TGTGCCAGCAGTCCCGACATCGTTAGCAATCAGCCC. Its protein is CASSPDIVSNQP. The entire CDR3 protein is CASSPDIVSNQPQHF.